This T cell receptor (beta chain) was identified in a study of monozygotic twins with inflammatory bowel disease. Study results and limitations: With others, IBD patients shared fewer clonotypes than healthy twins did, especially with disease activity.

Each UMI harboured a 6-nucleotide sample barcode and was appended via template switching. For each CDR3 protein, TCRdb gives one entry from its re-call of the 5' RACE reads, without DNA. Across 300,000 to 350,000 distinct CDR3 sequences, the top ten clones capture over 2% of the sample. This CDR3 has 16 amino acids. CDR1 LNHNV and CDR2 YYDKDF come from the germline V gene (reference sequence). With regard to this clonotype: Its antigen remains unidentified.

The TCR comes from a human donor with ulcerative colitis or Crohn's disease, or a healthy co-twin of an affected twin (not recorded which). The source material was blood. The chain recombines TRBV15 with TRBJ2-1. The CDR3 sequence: CATSRVVGSSYNEQFF.